A selection of T cell receptor beta chains follows, all from one sample in a study of CD8+ T cells in alopecia areata. Method: immunoSEQ multiplex PCR; TCRdb's copy keeps in-frame clones and lacks some. Of 100,000 to 150,000 clones in the sample, roughly 50% are singletons; the top ten hold under 35%. The input for sequencing was CD8+ T cells sorted from blood, taken at week 4, from a patient treated with tofacitinib. These receptors came from a human donor with alopecia areata. The CDR3 runs from the conserved cysteine through the conserved F or W. D genes are given only for firm matches. Not all rows give a size; the values are once, few, many and, for expanded clones, a class.

len	abundance	v_gene	j_gene	d_gene	CDR3nt	CDR3aa
16	.	TRBV7-2	TRBJ1-1	.	TGTGCCAGCAGCCCCACACGAGGACTCTCCAACACTGAAGCTTTCTTT	CASSPTRGLSNTEAFF
16	.	TRBV7-9	TRBJ2-3	.	TGTGCCAGCAGCTTAGGCCCGACTGGGAGCACAGATACGCAGTATTTT	CASSLGPTGSTDTQYF
11	.	TRBV5-6	TRBJ1-2	.	TGTGCCAGCAGCTCTGGCTATGGCTACACCTTC	CASSSGYGYTF
13	.	TRBV2	TRBJ2-7	.	TGTGCCAGCAGTGAAGAAGGGAACTACGAGCAGTACTTC	CASSEEGNYEQYF
11	few	TRBV29-1	TRBJ2-1	.	TGCAGCGTTGAAGGGGGGGATGAGCAGTTCTTC	CSVEGGDEQFF
12	few	TRBV29-1	TRBJ2-4	.	TGCAGCGTCACGGACACATTAAACATTCAGTACTTC	CSVTDTLNIQYF
13	once	TRBV10-3	TRBJ2-7	TRBD1	TGTGCCATCAGTGACGGGACAGGGACCGAGCAGTACTTC	CAISDGTGTEQYF
16	.	TRBV7-8	TRBJ1-1	.	TGTGCCAGCAGCTTAGTGGAAGGGCGGGGTGAAACTGAAGCTTTCTTT	CASSLVEGRGETEAFF
12	.	TRBV30	TRBJ1-1	.	TGTGCCTGGACGGTGGGGGGCACTGAAGCTTTCTTT	CAWTVGGTEAFF
12	once	TRBV27	TRBJ1-2	TRBD1	TGTGCCAGCAGGCCGACAGGGCAAGGCTACACCTTC	CASRPTGQGYTF
11	.	TRBV11-2	TRBJ2-7	.	TGTGCCAGCAGTCTAACCTACGAGCAGTACTTC	CASSLTYEQYF
13	few	TRBV13	TRBJ2-7	TRBD2	TGTGCCAGCAGCTTAGCGGGGGGGTACGAGCAGTACTTC	CASSLAGGYEQYF
16	few	TRBV7-9	TRBJ2-1	TRBD2	TGTGCCAGCAGCCTGAGACTAGCGGGGCCCTACAATGAGCAGTTCTTC	CASSLRLAGPYNEQFF
13	once	TRBV5-1	TRBJ2-1	.	TGCGCCAGCAGGGAGAGAAGGTACAATGAGCAGTTCTTC	CASRERRYNEQFF
15	.	TRBV4-1	TRBJ2-1	.	TGCGCCAGCAGCCAAGTCGCCTTCATACACAATGAGCAGTTCTTC	CASSQVAFIHNEQFF
13	.	TRBV19	TRBJ1-1	.	TGTGCCAGTAGTATTACACCGAACACTGAAGCTTTCTTT	CASSITPNTEAFF
15	.	TRBV7-9	TRBJ1-5	TRBD1	TGTGCCAGCAGCGCCGAGGGGGCGAGCAATCAGCCCCAGCATTTT	CASSAEGASNQPQHF
15	.	TRBV4-1	TRBJ1-2	TRBD1	TGCGCCAGCAGCCTCGGACAGGGAAATAACTATGGCTACACCTTC	CASSLGQGNNYGYTF
15	.	TRBV15	TRBJ1-5	TRBD1	TGTGCCACCAGCACCGACAGGGAGCCCGATCAGCCCCAGCATTTT	CATSTDREPDQPQHF
11	.	TRBV29-1	TRBJ1-2	.	TGCAGCATAGGACAGCTACATGGCTACACCTTC	CSIGQLHGYTF
16	.	TRBV30	TRBJ2-1	.	TGTGCCTGGAGTGTAGACCCCGGGCCTGGGGGCAATGAGCAGTTCTTC	CAWSVDPGPGGNEQFF
20	many	TRBV15	TRBJ2-6	TRBD2	TGTGCCACCAGCATACCCGTTGTGAGTAGCGGGGTATCTGGGGCCAACGTCCTGACTTTC	CATSIPVVSSGVSGANVLTF
12	few	TRBV7-9	TRBJ2-3	.	TGTGCCAGCAGCGGGAGCACAGATACGCAGTATTTT	CASSGSTDTQYF
13	few	TRBV29-1	TRBJ2-7	TRBD1	TGCAGCGTGGGACAGGGTTTCTCCTACGAGCAGTACTTC	CSVGQGFSYEQYF
13	.	TRBV13	TRBJ2-5	TRBD1	TGTGCCAGCAGCCCGACAGGGGTGGAGACCCAGTACTTC	CASSPTGVETQYF
15	once	TRBV28	TRBJ2-1	.	TGTGCCAGCAGTCAACCCGGGAGCTCCTACAATGAGCAGTTCTTC	CASSQPGSSYNEQFF
14	.	TRBV28	TRBJ2-6	.	TGTGCCAGCAGCCCCCCAGTGGGGGCCAACGTCCTGACTTTC	CASSPPVGANVLTF
13	.	TRBV9	TRBJ2-3	.	TGTGCCAGCAGTGCTACAGGGATAGATACGCAGTATTTT	CASSATGIDTQYF
13	.	TRBV30	TRBJ1-1	TRBD1	TGTGCCTGGAGTCGGACAGGTAACACTGAAGCTTTCTTT	CAWSRTGNTEAFF